The 24 T cell receptor beta chains below all came from one sample that was sequenced in a study of cytomegalovirus exposure and HLA in healthy donors. PCR employed 60 Vbeta and 13 Jbeta primers. Data came from immunoSEQ multiplex PCR; TCRdb stores just in-frame clones and leaves some out. The table includes about 120,000 clones, about 80% detected once. Source material: PBMCs. Source of these receptors: a man aged 50-59 years in good health and CMV-seropositive.

This chain connects TRBV6-6 to TRBJ2-7, with D maybe TRBD2 (5 bases). There are 14 residues in the CDR3. The germline CDR1 and CDR2 sequences are MNHNY and SVGAGI (reference sequence). Trimming left V 6 bases short and J 2 bases short, with 14 bases between. CDR3 amino acids: CASRRVDGPYEQYF. CDR3 sequence (DNA): TGTGCCAGCAGGAGGGTGGACGGACCCTACGAGCAGTACTTC.

This clone appeared a few times. The V gene is TRBV5-6, the J gene TRBJ1-3; 9 nucleotides agree with TRBD1. This CDR3 is 19 amino acids long. V trimming: 4 bases; J trimming: 0 bases; junction bases outside the gene matches: 14. Germline loops: CDR1 SGHDT, CDR2 YYEEEE. CDR3 sequence: CASSRRRTGAYRSGNTIYF. CDR3 coding DNA: TGTGCCAGCAGCCGGAGGCGGACAGGGGCCTACCGCTCTGGAAACACCATATATTTT.

The V gene is TRBV12-2, the J gene TRBJ2-5; the table names TRBD2, a call not compared with the DNA. TRBV12-2 is given as a pseudogene. The CDR3 sequence is 18 residues long. The chain's CDR3 is CASRLARGGPRGKETQYF. CDR3 DNA sequence: TGTGCAAGTCGCTTAGCCCGGGGGGGGCCGAGAGGAAAGGAGACCCAGTACTTC.

The chain uses TRBV30 and TRBJ1-1; TRBD1 aligns across 7 bases. Losses at the gene ends were 1 base for V and 5 bases for J; bases not matched to a gene: 10. Germline-derived CDR1 and CDR2 are GTSNPN and SVGIG (reference sequence). This CDR3 spans 15 amino acids. CDR3 DNA sequence: TGTGCCTGGAGTGCAAAGACAGGGCTGAGGACTGAAGCTTTCTTT. Its protein is CAWSAKTGLRTEAFF.

The J gene is TRBJ1-1, the V gene TRBV23-1; D gene ambiguous. TRBV23-1 is treated as an ORF (open reading frame) with a function not yet certain. Trimming left V 0 bases short and J 4 bases short, with 27 bases between. The CDR3 loop spans 20 amino acids. The CDR3 nucleotides are TGCGCCAGCAGTCAATCCGGATACCTTTGGGCGCCTGGATGTGGCACTGAAGCTTTCTTT. Amino acids: CASSQSGYLWAPGCGTEAFF.

The genes are TRBV14 and TRBJ2-7; D is ambiguous. The V gene's germline CDR1 is SGHDN and CDR2 FVKESK. This CDR3 is 13 amino acids long. The ends were cut back, 2 bases at V and 4 bases at J, with 9 bases in the middle. In nucleotides, the CDR3 is TGTGCCAGCAGCCAACCAAATGCGTACGAGCAGTACTTC. It specifies CASSQPNAYEQYF. The full variable domain, in which reference TRBV14 and TRBJ2-7 provide the parts outside the CDR3, is EAGVTQFPSHSVIEKGQTVTLRCDPISGHDNLYWYRRVMGKEIKFLLHFVKESKQDESGMPNNRFLAERTGGTYSTLKVQPAELEDSGVYFCASSQPNAYEQYFGPGTRLTVT.

V gene TRBV10-2 combines with J gene TRBJ2-1, with TRBD1 matching 7 bases. The CDR3 is 17 amino acids. The germline gives CDR1 WSHSY, CDR2 SAAADI. J was trimmed by 0 bases and V by 10 bases; bases with no gene match: 15. The CDR3 DNA sequence: TGCGCCACCAGGTGGGTCCCGGGACAGTCCTCCTACAATGAGCAGTTCTTC. Translating gives CATRWVPGQSSYNEQFF.

The rearrangement links TRBV12-5 to TRBJ2-7; D unresolved. The V gene's germline CDR1 is LGHNT and CDR2 FRNRAP. V dropped 2 bases and J dropped 6 bases, with 8 bases sitting between them. This CDR3 spans 12 amino acids. DNA for the CDR3: TGTGCTAGTGGTTTGACCAGTTCCGAGCAGTACTTC. As protein: CASGLTSSEQYF.

This clone has a single count. This rearrangement joins TRBV6-5 to TRBJ1-5; 7 nucleotides match TRBD1. Losses at the gene ends were 2 bases for V and 6 bases for J; bases not matched to a gene: 4. Germline V gene sequence: CDR1 MNHEY, CDR2 SVGAGI. This CDR3 has 14 amino acids. CDR3 in DNA: TGTGCCAGCAGTTACGACAGGGTAGGTCAGCCCCAGCATTTT. Translating gives CASSYDRVGQPQHF.

The chain combines TRBV5-1 with TRBJ2-7, with TRBD2 as a possible D gene (7 bases). Trimming shortened V by 0 bases and J by 1 base, and 11 bases separated the two germline ends. CDR1 and CDR2 (germline): SGHRS, YFSETQ. This CDR3 comprises 15 residues. CDR3 in DNA: TGCGCCAGCAGCTTGGGCGGGGGCGAATCCTACGAGCAGTACTTC. Protein product: CASSLGGGESYEQYF. Using reference TRBV5-1 and TRBJ2-7 for the parts outside the CDR3, the full variable domain is KAGVTQTPRYLIKTRGQQVTLSCSPISGHRSVSWYQQTPGQGLQFLFEYFSETQRNKGNFPGRFSGRQFSNSRSEMNVSTLELGDSALYLCASSLGGGESYEQYFGPGTRLTVT.

The chain has TRBV28 and TRBJ2-7; D ambiguous. Trimming stripped 1 base from V and 6 bases from J, with 7 bases between. The germline V gene encodes CDR1 MDHEN and CDR2 SYDVKM. This CDR3 region has 12 residues. CDR3: CASSLSVTEQYF. The CDR3 DNA is TGTGCCAGCAGTTTATCAGTTACCGAGCAGTACTTC.

The J gene is TRBJ1-6, the V gene TRBV5-6; D unresolved. The CDR3 has 17 amino acids. Trimming removed 0 bases from V and 0 bases from J, with 10 bases in between. CDR1 SGHDT and CDR2 YYEEEE come from the germline V gene. CDR3 loop: CASSLALADSYNSPLHF. DNA of the CDR3: TGTGCCAGCAGCTTGGCTTTGGCAGACTCCTATAATTCACCCCTCCACTTT. Using reference TRBV5-6 and TRBJ1-6 for the parts outside the CDR3, the full variable domain is DAGVTQSPTHLIKTRGQQVTLRCSPKSGHDTVSWYQQALGQGPQFIFQYYEEEERQRGNFPDRFSGHQFPNYSSELNVNALLLGDSALYLCASSLALADSYNSPLHFGNGTRLTVT.

V usage is TRBV5-8 and J usage is TRBJ2-1; 8 bases fit TRBD1. After removal of 4 bases from V and 9 bases from J, the junction contained 3 bases not matched to a gene. The CDR3 is 12 residues long. CDR1 is SGHTS and CDR2 is YDEGEE in the germline V gene. The CDR3 loop is CASSPGGSEQFF. CDR3 coding DNA: TGTGCCAGCAGCCCAGGGGGCAGTGAGCAGTTCTTC. The variable domain in full, completed from reference TRBV5-8 and TRBJ2-1, reads EAGVTQSPTHLIKTRGQQATLRCSPISGHTSVYWYQQALGLGLQFLLWYDEGEERNRGNFPPRFSGRQFPNYSSELNVNALELEDSALYLCASSPGGSEQFFGPGTRLTVL.

The rearrangement uses TRBV4-1 and TRBJ2-3; 7 positions match TRBD1. This CDR3 is 16 amino acids long. CDR1 and CDR2 from the germline V gene are MGHRA and YSYEKL. V gave up 4 bases and J gave up 2 bases; unmatched junction bases: 9. CDR3 amino acids: CASSRAPGQVTDTQYF. CDR3 DNA: TGCGCCAGCAGCCGCGCCCCAGGACAGGTCACAGATACGCAGTATTTT.

V gene TRBV12-5 combines with J gene TRBJ2-7; 9 nucleotides align to TRBD1. Germline V lookup: CDR1 LGHNT, CDR2 FRNRAP. The CDR3 spans 13 residues. Germline trimming cut 6 bases from V and 5 bases from J; bases unmatched to any gene: 5. DNA for the CDR3: TGTGCTAGTGGCCGGGACAGGGCGAACGAGCAGTACTTC. Amino acids: CASGRDRANEQYF.

The chain links TRBV5-1 to TRBJ1-3; 7 bases match TRBD1. Germline values: CDR1 SGHRS, CDR2 YFSETQ. The V gene end was trimmed by 0 bases and the J gene end by 2 bases; junction bases not matched to a gene: 2. This CDR3 region has 15 residues. CDR3 DNA sequence: TGCGCCAGCAGCTTGGAGACAGGGCCTGGAAACACCATATATTTT. Residues: CASSLETGPGNTIYF. Drawing the rest from reference TRBV5-1 and TRBJ1-3, the complete variable domain is KAGVTQTPRYLIKTRGQQVTLSCSPISGHRSVSWYQQTPGQGLQFLFEYFSETQRNKGNFPGRFSGRQFSNSRSEMNVSTLELGDSALYLCASSLETGPGNTIYFGEGSWLTVV.

The chain carries TRBV6-5 and TRBJ1-2; 8 nucleotides line up with TRBD1. The V segment lost 10 bases and the J segment 8 bases; nucleotides outside the gene matches: 15. The CDR3 is made up of 14 amino acids. Germline CDR1 and CDR2: MNHEY and SVGAGI. The CDR3 is CATTMVTGGKGYTF. The CDR3 nucleotides read TGTGCCACCACAATGGTTACAGGGGGAAAGGGCTACACCTTC.

The chain carries TRBV18 and TRBJ1-5; 7 bases fit TRBD1. The germline V gene has CDR1 KGHSH and CDR2 LQKENI. Trimming took 4 bases from V and 6 from J; bases not matched to a gene: 6. The CDR3 totals 14 residues. DNA of the CDR3: TGTGCCAGCTCACAGGGGGCGGCGGGTCAGCCCCAGCATTTT. This codes for CASSQGAAGQPQHF.

DNA of the CDR3: TGTGCCAGTACCCAAGCGGATCTCTATGGCTACACCTTC. This encodes CASTQADLYGYTF. V and J are TRBV19 and TRBJ1-2; D is unresolved. Trimming pared 7 bases from V and 4 bases from J, leaving 13 bases between. The CDR3 is 13 residues long. Per germline, CDR1 LNHDA and CDR2 SQIVND (reference sequence).

The chain carries TRBV29-1 and TRBJ1-1; TRBD1 matches 12 bases. Germline assignment: CDR1 SQVTM and CDR2 ANQGSEA. Germline trimming cut 5 bases from V and 11 bases from J; bases unmatched to any gene: 6. CDR3 length: 12 amino acids. CDR3 nucleotide sequence: TGCAGCGTTAAAGGGACAGGGGGCATCGCTTTCTTT. This gives the protein CSVKGTGGIAFF. Together with reference TRBV29-1 and TRBJ1-1, the CDR3 gives the full variable domain: SAVISQKPSRDICQRGTSLTIQCQVDSQVTMMFWYRQQPGQSLTLIATANQGSEATYESGFVIDKFPISRPNLTFSTLTVSNMSPEDSSIYLCSVKGTGGIAFFGQGTRLTVV.

The rearrangement links TRBV7-9 to TRBJ2-1, with TRBD2 matching 12 bases. This CDR3 comprises 18 residues. CDR1 is SEHNR, CDR2 FQNEAQ, per germline (reference sequence). The ends lost 3 bases at V and 7 bases at J; junction bases unmatched: 13. CDR3 loop: CASSLRGLAGGAGNEQFF. The CDR3, as DNA: TGTGCCAGCAGCTTGCGAGGGCTAGCGGGGGGGGCAGGAAATGAGCAGTTCTTC.

The V gene is TRBV4-1, the J gene TRBJ2-5, with D perhaps TRBD2 (5 bases). The CDR3 has 15 amino acids. Germline CDR1 reads MGHRA; CDR2 reads YSYEKL. V gave up 3 bases and J gave up 5 bases, with 16 bases separating them. CDR3: CASSHPERRGETQYF. As DNA, the CDR3 is TGCGCCAGCAGCCACCCAGAGCGCCGAGGGGAGACCCAGTACTTC.

The gene calls are TRBV2 and TRBJ1-2; TRBD1 matches 8 bases. The junction had 12 bases not matched to a gene; V was cut back by 9 bases and J by 0 bases. Germline V lookup: CDR1 SNHLY, CDR2 FYNNEI. This CDR3 comprises 16 residues. The CDR3 is CASLGVRGQANYGYTF. CDR3 nucleotides: TGTGCCAGTCTTGGGGTCAGGGGACAGGCTAACTATGGCTACACCTTC.

This rearrangement joins TRBV6-1 to TRBJ1-6, with D perhaps TRBD1 (6 bases). The CDR3 covers 14 residues. Trimming removed 10 bases at V and 3 bases at J, with 13 bases between. Germline V CDR1 and CDR2: MNHNS, SASEGT. CDR3 sequence reads: CATLRGGYNSPLHF. CDR3 DNA: TGTGCCACACTCAGAGGGGGCTATAATTCACCCCTCCACTTT.